These 12 T cell receptor beta chains came from one sample sequenced in a study of molecular identifiers for immune sequencing clone quantification. Each CDR3 protein is one row after TCRdb ran MiXCR on the PCR reads. The sample lists over 85,000 distinct CDR3 sequences; 21% were seen once. The sequencing sample was made of naive CD8+ T cells from blood, with Jurkat cell RNA spiked in. Stated subset: FACS-sorted CD8+CD4-CCR7+CD45RA+ naive T cells. The receptors originated from a human donor in good health. Some libraries in this study had Jurkat cell RNA spiked in.

The sample holds many counts of this clonotype. The chain uses TRBV5-4 and TRBJ2-3, with TRBD1 matching over 9 bases. After removal of 0 bases from V and 2 bases from J, the junction contained 4 bases not matched to a gene. This CDR3 contains 16 residues. The germline gives CDR1 SGHNT, CDR2 YYREEE (reference sequence). CDR3 nucleotides: TGTGCCAGCAGCTTGGATGGGACAGGGCCCACAGATACGCAGTATTTT. Encoded protein: CASSLDGTGPTDTQYF.

This clonotype was observed many times. J is TRBJ2-7 and V is TRBV7-9, with 10 bases lining up with TRBD1. The germline gives CDR1 SEHNR, CDR2 FQNEAQ (reference sequence). With 0 bases clipped from V and 3 bases from J, the junction kept 2 bases outside the gene matches. The CDR3 totals 15 residues. The CDR3 here is CASSLARTGGYEQYF. The CDR3 DNA follows: TGTGCCAGCAGCTTAGCCCGGACAGGGGGCTACGAGCAGTACTTC.

CDR3 DNA sequence: TGCGCCAGCAGCGCTATCCACAGGGATCAAGAGACCCAGTACTTC. It codes for CASSAIHRDQETQYF. The chain links TRBV4-3 to TRBJ2-5; D perhaps matches TRBD1 (6 bases). Looked up from germline, CDR1 is LGHNA and CDR2 is YSLEER. Trimming cost V 5 bases and J 2 bases, with 15 bases left between them. The CDR3 runs to 15 residues.

This clonotype was observed many times. The chain is built from TRBV6-2 or TRBV6-3 and TRBJ2-3, with D hard to call. Germline V gene sequence: CDR1 MNHEY, CDR2 SVGEGT. The CDR3 consists of 14 residues. V was shortened by 1 base and J by 6 bases, with 11 bases between the two germline ends. The CDR3 here is CASSYFVDSDTQYF. The CDR3 region has the DNA TGTGCCAGCAGTTACTTTGTTGATTCGGATACGCAGTATTTT.

This clonotype was counted between two and nine times. The CDR3 protein is CASSQEGTGWAEAFF. As DNA, the CDR3 is TGTGCCAGCAGCCAAGAAGGAACAGGTTGGGCTGAAGCTTTCTTT. The chain recombines TRBV3-1 with TRBJ1-1; tentatively, D is TRBD1 (5 bases). Germline V gene lookup returns CDR1 LGHDT and CDR2 YNNKEL (reference sequence). This CDR3 has 15 amino acids. V lost 0 bases to trimming and J lost 6 bases, with 14 bases between them.

This clonotype was recorded many times. The chain combines TRBV13 with TRBJ2-3; 8 bases are a match to TRBD2. V lost 2 bases and J lost 5; bases outside the gene matches: 9. The V gene's germline CDR1 is PRHDT and CDR2 FYEKMQ (reference sequence). This CDR3 is 16 amino acids long. CDR3 residues: CASSLMAGGGQDTQYF. The CDR3 DNA is TGTGCCAGCAGCTTAATGGCGGGAGGAGGTCAAGATACGCAGTATTTT.

This clonotype was picked up many times. The chain employs TRBV20-1 and TRBJ2-7, with a possible D match to TRBD1 (5 bases). The CDR3 has 15 residues. Germline V CDR1 and CDR2: DFQATT, SNEGSKA (reference sequence). The ends were cut back, 3 bases at V and 0 bases at J, with 15 bases in the middle. The CDR3 DNA is TGCAGTGCTAGTGGTAGGGGCCGGAGCTCCTACGAGCAGTACTTC. This sequence encodes CSASGRGRSSYEQYF.

Turning to this clonotype: This sequence may be a read error, since a much larger clone differs from it by one base. This chain joins TRBV12-3 or TRBV12-4 and TRBJ2-7; 12 bases are a match to TRBD2. The CDR3 is 15 residues long. V dropped 7 bases and J dropped 1; count of bases not matched to a gene: 5. The CDR3 here is CASKPTSGGSYEQYF. In DNA form, the CDR3 reads TGTGCCAGCAAACCGACTAGCGGGGGTTCCTACGAGCAGTACTTC.

This clonotype was seen repeatedly, ten times or more. V usage is TRBV6-5 and J usage is TRBJ1-4; D is uncertain. V lost 5 bases, J lost 8 bases, and 15 bases lay in between. The CDR3 has 14 residues. CDR1 is MNHEY and CDR2 is SVGAGI in the germline V gene. The CDR3 DNA is TGTGCCAGCAGTACCACGCCGGGATTCGAAAAACTGTTTTTT. It is translated as CASSTTPGFEKLFF.

This clonotype was observed many times. The chain links TRBV6-4 to TRBJ2-5; TRBD2 matches at 11 bases. Germline V CDR1 and CDR2: MRHNA, SNTAGT. V lost 4 bases and J lost 4; bases outside the gene matches: 5. The CDR3 contains 15 residues. For the CDR3, the DNA is TGTGCCAGCAGTGTTAGCGGGAGGGCCACAGAGACCCAGTACTTC. Translated, it gives CASSVSGRATETQYF.

Regarding this clonotype: A single base separates this from a much larger clone, so it may be a read error. This sequence joins TRBV11-2 and TRBJ2-1, with D uncertain. The CDR3 has 17 amino acids. The germline gives CDR1 SGHAT, CDR2 FQNNGV. CDR3 nucleotides: TGTGCCAGCAGCCATAGGACGGAATCGAGCTCCTACAATAAGCAGTTCTTC. Protein product: CASSHRTESSSYNKQFF. Full variable domain (rest looked up from reference TRBV11-2 and TRBJ2-1): EAGVAQSPRYKIIEKRQSVAFWCNPISGHATLYWYQQILGQGPKLLIQFQNNGVVDDSQLPKDRFSAERLKGVDSTLKIQPAKLEDSAVYLCASSHRTESSSYNKQFFGPGTRLTVL.

This clonotype appeared many times. V usage is TRBV6-4 and J usage is TRBJ1-5; D might be TRBD1 (6 bases). V was pared by 3 bases and J by 3 bases, with 27 bases between. CDR3 length: 20 residues. Germline CDR1 is MRHNA and CDR2 is SNTAGT. In DNA, the CDR3 is TGTGCCAGCAGTGAATACCTCAGGGGCGCAGAGGGCCATCTCAATCAGCCCCAGCATTTT. This sequence encodes CASSEYLRGAEGHLNQPQHF.